This T cell receptor beta chain was obtained from a study of blood T cell repertoires in COVID-19. Across the whole study: Spain, Italy and the United States supplied samples that represented acute and convalescent COVID-19. PBMCs, B-cell-depleted T cells, or T cells provided the cDNA or gDNA that made up the material.

The CDR3 length is 15 residues. Germline CDR1 reads LGHDT; CDR2 reads YNNKEL (reference sequence). V shed 0 bases and J shed 0 bases, with 7 bases lying between them. Produced via immunoSEQ multiplex PCR; TCRdb's table is partial and in-frame only. Seen here are some 100,000 clones, roughly 91% observed once, and the top ten hold about 20%. Sequencing input: peripheral blood. This sequence originates from a human donor with acute or convalescent COVID-19. The donor label of this sample is uncertain. This rearrangement joins TRBV3-1 (or the pseudogene TRBV3-2) to TRBJ2-3, with D unclear. The CDR3 reads CASSQEVRSTDTQYF. CDR3 sequence (DNA): TGTGCCAGCAGCCAAGAAGTGAGGAGCACAGATACGCAGTATTTT.